These T cell receptor beta chains were read from a single sample in a study of cytotoxic CD8 clonotypes in ibrutinib-treated CLL. Clones were sequenced by immunoSEQ multiplex PCR, and TCRdb holds only the in-frame ones, with some missing. Here the sample spans about 140,000 clones, roughly 80% being singletons. The sequencing here drew on PBMCs, taken after 12 months of ibrutinib treatment. The receptor source for this set is a human donor with chronic lymphocytic leukemia. CDR3s include the opening cysteine and the closing phenylalanine or tryptophan. The D gene is left open where the match is weak. Clone size appears in some rows only: once, few, many, or a class for an expanded clone.

TGCGCCAGCAGCCAAGGGGTCGCTAGCGGGGGAAAGACCCAGTACTTC	CASSQGVASGGKTQYF	TRBV4-1	TRBJ2-5	TRBD2	.
TGTGCCAGCAGTTATCTTCATGAGCAGTTCTTC	CASSYLHEQFF	TRBV6-5	TRBJ2-1	.	.
TGTGCCAGCACCCATACTAGCGGGAGTGGGTTCTACGAGCAGTACTTC	CASTHTSGSGFYEQYF	TRBV27	TRBJ2-7	TRBD2	.
TGTGCCAGCGGGTACAGTGATTCCTACGAGCAGTACTTC	CASGYSDSYEQYF	TRBV27	TRBJ2-7	.	.
TGTGCTAGTGGCTTGACACCAAGGAGTTCACAAGAGACCCAGTACTTC	CASGLTPRSSQETQYF	TRBV12-5	TRBJ2-5	.	.
TGTGCCAGCTCACCCTCGACAGGGGGGCCACTCTATGGCTACACCTTC	CASSPSTGGPLYGYTF	TRBV18	TRBJ1-2	TRBD1	.
TGTGCCTGGAGTGTGGGTAGGTTGCTGTTGAGCTCCTACGAGCAGTACTTC	CAWSVGRLLLSSYEQYF	TRBV30	TRBJ2-7	.	.
TGTGCCAGCAGCGCACAGGGACCGAACACTGAAGCTTTCTTT	CASSAQGPNTEAFF	TRBV9	TRBJ1-1	.	.
TGTGCCACCAGCAGAGAAGGGGTAGGTTATGGCTACACCTTC	CATSREGVGYGYTF	TRBV15	TRBJ1-2	.	.
TGTGCCAGCAGCCCGGCCGGGACAGGGAACACTGAAGCTTTCTTT	CASSPAGTGNTEAFF	TRBV9	TRBJ1-1	TRBD1	.
TGTGCCAGCAGCCCGGGACCGCCTACCTACGAGCAGTACTTC	CASSPGPPTYEQYF	TRBV7-6	TRBJ2-7	.	once
TGCGCCAGCAGTGCTAGCCAAAACTATGGCTACACCTTC	CASSASQNYGYTF	TRBV10-1	TRBJ1-2	.	.
TGTGCCAGCAGTGAACCAGCCGCAGTGAATGAAAAACTGTTTTTT	CASSEPAAVNEKLFF	TRBV6-1	TRBJ1-4	.	.
TGTGCCTGGAGTATCGGGGGCGGTGGGGCCAACGTCCTGACTTTC	CAWSIGGGGANVLTF	TRBV30	TRBJ2-6	.	once
TGCGCCAGCAGCCAAGACCGGCTAACTGGTGGCTACACCTTC	CASSQDRLTGGYTF	TRBV10-2	TRBJ1-2	.	.
TGTGCCAGCGGGCCTAGGGCCCAGTACTTC	CASGPRAQYF	TRBV6-1	TRBJ2-5	.	.
TGTGCCAGCAGTTCGGATCCGAATACGAGCTATGGCTACACCTTC	CASSSDPNTSYGYTF	TRBV2	TRBJ1-2	.	.
TGTGCCAGCAGCCCCGATCGTTACGGGACGGAGAGAAACGAGCAGTACTTC	CASSPDRYGTERNEQYF	TRBV28	TRBJ2-7	.	.
TGTGCCAGCAGGAGAGATACTGAAGCTTTCTTT	CASRRDTEAFF	TRBV28	TRBJ1-1	.	.
TGCGCCAGCAGCTCTACAGGGGTTGGAAACACCATATATTTT	CASSSTGVGNTIYF	TRBV5-1	TRBJ1-3	TRBD1	.
TGTGCCAGCAGCTTGCCTAGCACAGATACGCAGTATTTT	CASSLPSTDTQYF	TRBV5-4	TRBJ2-3	.	.
TGTGCCAGCAGCACTACAGGCTACAATGAGCAGTTCTTC	CASSTTGYNEQFF	TRBV13	TRBJ2-1	.	.
TGTGCCAGCAGCAAAGTATTTTCGAGTTACAGCTCCTACGAGCAGTACTTC	CASSKVFSSYSSYEQYF	TRBV21-1	TRBJ2-7	.	.
TGTGCCAGCAGCCAACCCCCCAACTATGGCTACACCTTC	CASSQPPNYGYTF	TRBV13	TRBJ1-2	.	.
TGCGCCAGCAGCCAAGGGAACTATGGCTACACCTTC	CASSQGNYGYTF	TRBV4-3	TRBJ1-2	.	.
TGCAGCGTCTCGCTAGGGTCCTCTTACGAGCAGTACTTC	CSVSLGSSYEQYF	TRBV29-1	TRBJ2-7	.	.
TGTGCCAGCAGCGGTCCGGGACAGCCTTACACCGGGGAGCTGTTTTTT	CASSGPGQPYTGELFF	TRBV4-2	TRBJ2-2	TRBD1	.
TGTGCCAGTATCGGTCAATGGACAGGCCCTAACTATGGCTACACCTTC	CASIGQWTGPNYGYTF	TRBV19	TRBJ1-2	TRBD1	.
TGTGCCATCGCTAGGACTAGCGGGGTAGAGACCCAGTACTTC	CAIARTSGVETQYF	TRBV10-3	TRBJ2-5	TRBD2	.
TGTGCCAGCAGCCCGGGACAGAAGAACACTGAAGCTTTCTTT	CASSPGQKNTEAFF	TRBV9	TRBJ1-1	TRBD1	few
TGTGCCAGCAGCTTACTGGGGGCAGAGACCCAGTACTTC	CASSLLGAETQYF	TRBV7-9	TRBJ2-5	.	.
TGTGCCAGCAGTTTATCGGGCGGCTCCCTCTATGGCTACACCTTC	CASSLSGGSLYGYTF	TRBV28	TRBJ1-2	.	.
TGTGCCAGCAGCTTGGGACTAGCGGGAGGGCCCACAGATACGCAGTATTTT	CASSLGLAGGPTDTQYF	TRBV7-8	TRBJ2-3	TRBD2	.
TGTGCCAGCAGCTTAGAGGGTGGGGCCTCCTACGAGCAGTACTTC	CASSLEGGASYEQYF	TRBV11-1	TRBJ2-7	.	.
TGCGCCAGCAGCTCAGCGGGAGGAACCTCCACAGATACGCAGTATTTT	CASSSAGGTSTDTQYF	TRBV5-1	TRBJ2-3	TRBD2	.
TGTGCCAGCAGCCAAGGCTCCTACGAGCAGTACTTC	CASSQGSYEQYF	TRBV4-2	TRBJ2-7	.	.
TGTGCCAGCAGCCGGACAGGGGGCAATCAGCCCCAGCATTTT	CASSRTGGNQPQHF	TRBV27	TRBJ1-5	TRBD1	once
TGTGCCACCACCGACCCGGGCCGGCCCCAGCATTTT	CATTDPGRPQHF	TRBV19	TRBJ1-5	.	.
TGTGCCAGCACGACCGGTTACTCCTATAATTCACCCCTCCACTTT	CASTTGYSYNSPLHF	TRBV2	TRBJ1-6	.	.
TGTGCCATCAGTGAGTCGAATAGCGGGGGGCCACAAGAGACCCAGTACTTC	CAISESNSGGPQETQYF	TRBV10-3	TRBJ2-5	TRBD2	.